The 19 T cell receptor beta chains in this list originate from one sample, sequenced in a study of cytomegalovirus exposure and HLA in healthy donors. 60 Vbeta and 13 Jbeta primers were used in PCR. This table comes from immunoSEQ multiplex PCR, and its TCRdb copy is limited to in-frame clones, with some not included. The table lists 90,000 to 100,000 clones, 78% of them singletons. The source material was PBMCs. The origin of the receptors is a woman aged 60-75 years in good health and CMV-seronegative.

The chain joins TRBV4-3 to TRBJ2-1, with D possibly TRBD1 on 6 matching bases. Deletions cut 0 bases from V and 1 base from J, with 7 bases between. CDR1 is LGHNA and CDR2 is YSLEER in the germline V gene. The CDR3 sequence is 15 residues long. The CDR3 sequence is CASSQDQGSYNEQFF. CDR3 sequence (DNA): TGCGCCAGCAGCCAAGATCAGGGGTCCTACAATGAGCAGTTCTTC.

By share, this clone counts as medium-sized. The chain has TRBV10-2 and TRBJ1-1; 8 bases map to TRBD1. J was trimmed by 3 bases and V by 8 bases; bases with no gene match: 8. This CDR3 is built from 14 residues. Per the germline V gene, CDR1 is WSHSY and CDR2 is SAAADI. CDR3 in amino acids: CASSPTGEYTEAFF. The DNA of the CDR3 is TGCGCCAGCTCCCCGACAGGGGAATACACTGAAGCTTTCTTT.

The V and J genes are TRBV6-1 and TRBJ2-7, with 9 nucleotides matching TRBD1. This CDR3 is 14 amino acids long. Germline CDR1 and CDR2: MNHNS and SASEGT. With V trimmed by 10 bases and J by 5 bases, 12 bases remained unmatched. The CDR3 is CATVGWDRVNEQYF. The CDR3, as DNA: TGTGCCACCGTGGGGTGGGACAGGGTAAACGAGCAGTACTTC.

The chain combines TRBV6-5 with TRBJ1-3, with 7 bases that match TRBD1. This CDR3 comprises 15 residues. The V segment lost 2 bases and the J segment 2 bases; nucleotides outside the gene matches: 3. CDR1 and CDR2 (germline): MNHEY, SVGAGI. CDR3 in amino acids: CASSYAGQAGNTIYF. DNA of the CDR3: TGTGCCAGCAGTTACGCCGGACAGGCTGGAAACACCATATATTTT.

The genes are TRBV29-1 and TRBJ2-1, with 16 bases lining up with TRBD2. Per the germline V gene, CDR1 is SQVTM and CDR2 is ANQGSEA. Trimming at V came to 6 bases and at J to 4 bases, leaving 6 bases not matched to a gene. The CDR3 totals 16 residues. The CDR3 reads CSVGTSGRASYNEQFF. The CDR3 DNA follows: TGCAGCGTGGGGACTAGCGGGAGGGCCTCTTACAATGAGCAGTTCTTC.

The V call is TRBV10-1, the J call TRBJ2-7; TRBD2 matches 13 bases. CDR1 WNHNN and CDR2 SYGVQD come from the germline V gene (reference sequence). The CDR3 consists of 15 residues. V dropped 2 bases and J dropped 2; count of bases not matched to a gene: 0. The CDR3 protein is CASSEGLAGAYEQYF. The CDR3 nucleotides read TGCGCCAGCAGTGAGGGACTAGCGGGAGCCTACGAGCAGTACTTC.

The genes are TRBV5-1 and TRBJ2-7; TRBD1 is a possible D gene (6 bases). The V end lost 4 bases, the J end lost 0 bases, and 11 bases lay between the germline ends. CDR1 and CDR2 from the germline V gene are SGHRS and YFSETQ. CDR3 length equals 14 residues. CDR3 in amino acids: CASSRDKPSYEQYF. The CDR3 DNA follows: TGCGCCAGCAGCCGGGACAAGCCCTCCTACGAGCAGTACTTC. Based on the CDR3 plus reference TRBV5-1 and TRBJ2-7, the full variable domain is KAGVTQTPRYLIKTRGQQVTLSCSPISGHRSVSWYQQTPGQGLQFLFEYFSETQRNKGNFPGRFSGRQFSNSRSEMNVSTLELGDSALYLCASSRDKPSYEQYFGPGTRLTVT.

This chain links TRBV5-1 with TRBJ2-3, with D possibly being TRBD2 (5 bases). The length of the CDR3 is 13 residues. Trimming left V 4 bases short and J 2 bases short, with 8 bases between. In germline, CDR1 is SGHRS, CDR2 YFSETQ. For the CDR3, the DNA is TGCGCCAGCAGCCCCGGGAACACAGATACGCAGTATTTT. Residues: CASSPGNTDTQYF.

Comments on this clone: In the same sample, other DNA sequences code for this CDR3. The rearrangement uses TRBV7-9 and TRBJ1-1, with TRBD1 as a possible D gene (6 bases). Germline CDR1 SEHNR, CDR2 FQNEAQ (reference sequence). The CDR3 is 14 amino acids. V lost 1 base and J lost 2, with 8 bases in between. The DNA of the CDR3 is TGTGCCAGCAGCTTAGGGACAGCCAACACTGAAGCTTTCTTT. Translating gives CASSLGTANTEAFF.

The chain links TRBV4-3 to TRBJ1-2, with TRBD1 matching over 9 bases. V trimming: 0 bases; J trimming: 7 bases; junction bases outside the gene matches: 6. The CDR3 has 15 amino acids. The germline gives CDR1 LGHNA, CDR2 YSLEER. The CDR3 is CASSQDHRQGGGYTF. CDR3 nucleotides: TGCGCCAGCAGCCAAGATCATAGACAGGGGGGTGGCTACACCTTC.

This clone appeared a single time. The CDR3 sequence: CASSTRTSGGTDTQYF. DNA for the CDR3: TGCGCCAGCAGCACCCGGACTAGCGGGGGGACAGATACGCAGTATTTT. The V gene is TRBV5-1, the J gene TRBJ2-3, with 14 bases aligning to TRBD2. Unmatched junction bases numbered 4, after V lost 4 bases and J lost 3 bases. The CDR3 spans 16 residues. Germline V CDR1 and CDR2: SGHRS, YFSETQ.

The genes are TRBV6-5 and TRBJ2-7; D is possibly TRBD1 (6 bases). Trimming stripped 2 bases from V and 2 bases from J, with 10 bases between. The CDR3 runs to 14 residues. In germline, CDR1 is MNHEY, CDR2 SVGAGI. As DNA, the CDR3 is TGTGCCAGCAGTTACATGAGGGGGACCTACGAGCAGTACTTC. This sequence encodes CASSYMRGTYEQYF.

This clone was detected a few times. The CDR3 loop is CASSVLATNEKLFF. The CDR3 DNA sequence: TGTGCCAGCTCGGTCCTGGCAACTAATGAAAAACTGTTTTTT. The rearrangement links TRBV6-5 to TRBJ1-4; D unresolved. This CDR3 has 14 amino acids. The germline V gene encodes CDR1 MNHEY and CDR2 SVGAGI. V shed 8 bases and J shed 0 bases, with 10 bases lying between them.

The chain carries TRBV7-2 and TRBJ2-3, with 7 bases that match TRBD1. The ends lost 5 bases at V and 2 bases at J; junction bases unmatched: 4. This CDR3 spans 14 amino acids. Looked up from germline, CDR1 is SGHTA and CDR2 is FQGNSA. CDR3 amino acids: CASSRGTATDTQYF. The CDR3 bases are TGTGCCAGCAGCCGAGGGACAGCCACAGATACGCAGTATTTT. Full variable domain (rest looked up from reference TRBV7-2 and TRBJ2-3): GAGVSQSPSNKVTEKGKDVELRCDPISGHTALYWYRQSLGQGLEFLIYFQGNSAPDKSGLPSDRFSAERTGGSVSTLTIQRTQQEDSAVYLCASSRGTATDTQYFGPGTRLTVL.

V gene TRBV15 combines with J gene TRBJ2-1; TRBD1 matches at 7 bases. The junction had 2 bases not matched to a gene; V was cut back by 3 bases and J by 0 bases. The CDR3 is 15 amino acids. CDR1 and CDR2 from the germline V gene are LNHNV and YYDKDF (reference sequence). Here the CDR3 DNA reads TGTGCCACCAGCAGGACAGGGAGCTCCTACAATGAGCAGTTCTTC. This gives the protein CATSRTGSSYNEQFF.

The V and J genes are TRBV5-6 and TRBJ2-7; 11 bases map to TRBD2. V lost 0 bases and J lost 6; bases outside the gene matches: 5. The CDR3 extends over 15 amino acids. The germline CDR1 and CDR2 sequences are SGHDT and YYEEEE. CDR3: CASSLALAGGGEQYF. CDR3 in DNA: TGTGCCAGCAGCTTGGCTCTAGCGGGAGGTGGCGAGCAGTACTTC. Looking up the rest from reference TRBV5-6 and TRBJ2-7 gives the full variable domain: DAGVTQSPTHLIKTRGQQVTLRCSPKSGHDTVSWYQQALGQGPQFIFQYYEEEERQRGNFPDRFSGHQFPNYSSELNVNALLLGDSALYLCASSLALAGGGEQYFGPGTRLTVT.

Comments on this clone: The sample holds other DNA sequences that translate to the same CDR3. The chain is built from TRBV30 and TRBJ1-5; the D is unclear. The germline V gene encodes CDR1 GTSNPN and CDR2 SVGIG (reference sequence). The CDR3 totals 13 residues. V was clipped by 2 bases and J by 8 bases, with 13 bases between them. The CDR3 DNA sequence: TGTGCCTGGAGTATGAGCCCTCTTGAGCCCCAGCATTTT. It is translated as CAWSMSPLEPQHF.

The CDR3 sequence is CASRWGLAGADSYQETQYF. The CDR3 DNA follows: TGCGCCAGCAGGTGGGGACTAGCGGGGGCCGACTCGTACCAAGAGACCCAGTACTTC. The chain combines TRBV5-1 with TRBJ2-5, with 14 bases aligning to TRBD2. V trimming: 5 bases; J trimming: 0 bases; junction bases outside the gene matches: 12. The CDR3 sequence is 19 residues long. CDR1 is SGHRS and CDR2 is YFSETQ in the germline V gene.

This clone is a singleton in its sample. Here the CDR3 reads CASKGADTEAFF. For the CDR3, the DNA is TGTGCCAGTAAGGGGGCTGACACTGAAGCTTTCTTT. This sequence joins TRBV10-3 and TRBJ1-1; 7 positions match TRBD1. V shed 10 bases and J 3 bases; nucleotides not matched to a gene: 5. This CDR3 spans 12 amino acids. Germline V gene sequence: CDR1 ENHRY, CDR2 SYGVKD.